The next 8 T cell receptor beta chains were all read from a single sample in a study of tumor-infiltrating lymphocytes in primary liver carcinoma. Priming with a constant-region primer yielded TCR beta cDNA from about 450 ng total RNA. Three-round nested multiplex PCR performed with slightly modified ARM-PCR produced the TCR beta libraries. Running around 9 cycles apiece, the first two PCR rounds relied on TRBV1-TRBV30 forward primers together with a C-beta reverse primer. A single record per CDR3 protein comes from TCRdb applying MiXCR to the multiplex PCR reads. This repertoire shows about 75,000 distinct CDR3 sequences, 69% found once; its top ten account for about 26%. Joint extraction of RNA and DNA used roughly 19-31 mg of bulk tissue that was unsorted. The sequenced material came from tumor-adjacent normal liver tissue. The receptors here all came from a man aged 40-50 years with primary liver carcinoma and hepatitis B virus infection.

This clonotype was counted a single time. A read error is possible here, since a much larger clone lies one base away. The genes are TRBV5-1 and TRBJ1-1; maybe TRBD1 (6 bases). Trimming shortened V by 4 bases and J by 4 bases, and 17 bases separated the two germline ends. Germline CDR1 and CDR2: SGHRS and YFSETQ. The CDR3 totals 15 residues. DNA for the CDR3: TGCGCCAGCAGCGTCCGACAGGACATGGCCACTGAAGCTTTCTTT. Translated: CASSVRQDMATEAFF.

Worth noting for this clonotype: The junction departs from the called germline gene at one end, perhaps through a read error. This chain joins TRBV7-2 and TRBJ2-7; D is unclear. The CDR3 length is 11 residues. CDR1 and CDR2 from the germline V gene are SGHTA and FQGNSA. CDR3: CASSPAYKQYF. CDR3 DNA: TGTGCCAGCAGCCCGGCCTACAAGCAGTACTTC.

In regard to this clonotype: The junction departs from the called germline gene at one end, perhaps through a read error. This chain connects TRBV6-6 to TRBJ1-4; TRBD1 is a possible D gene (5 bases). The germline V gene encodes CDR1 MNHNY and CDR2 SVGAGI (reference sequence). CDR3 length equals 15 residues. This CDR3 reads CASIKGQGRNEKPFF. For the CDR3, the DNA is TGTGCCAGCATTAAGGGGCAGGGTCGTAATGAAAAACCGTTTTTT.

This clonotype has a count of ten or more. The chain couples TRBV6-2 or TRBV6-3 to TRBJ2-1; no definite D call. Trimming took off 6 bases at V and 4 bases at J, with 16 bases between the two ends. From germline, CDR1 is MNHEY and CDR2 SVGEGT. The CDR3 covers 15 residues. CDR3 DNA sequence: TGTGCCAGCAGGCGAGACTGGGTAATGTACAATGAGCAGTTCTTC. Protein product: CASRRDWVMYNEQFF.

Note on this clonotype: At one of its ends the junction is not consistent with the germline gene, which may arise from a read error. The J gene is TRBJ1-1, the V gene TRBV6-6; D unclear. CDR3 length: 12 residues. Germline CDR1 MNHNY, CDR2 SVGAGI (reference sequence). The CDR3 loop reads CASSCVETEAFF. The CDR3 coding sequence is TGTGCAAGCAGTTGCGTGGAAACTGAAGCTTTCTTT.

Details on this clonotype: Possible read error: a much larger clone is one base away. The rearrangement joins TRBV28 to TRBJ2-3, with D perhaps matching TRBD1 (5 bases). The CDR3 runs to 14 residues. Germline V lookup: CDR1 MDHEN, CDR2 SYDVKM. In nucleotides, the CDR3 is TGTGCCAGCATCGAGGCAGGGTACGTTCATACGCGGTATTTT. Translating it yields CASIEAGYVHTRYF.

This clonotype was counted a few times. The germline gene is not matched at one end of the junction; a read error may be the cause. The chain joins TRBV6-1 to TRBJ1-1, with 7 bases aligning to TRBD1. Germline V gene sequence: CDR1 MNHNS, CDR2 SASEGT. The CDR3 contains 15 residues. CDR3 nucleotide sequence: TGTGCCAGCTCCTCTGGACAGGACGGGGGCACTGAAGCTTTATTT. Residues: CASSSGQDGGTEALF.

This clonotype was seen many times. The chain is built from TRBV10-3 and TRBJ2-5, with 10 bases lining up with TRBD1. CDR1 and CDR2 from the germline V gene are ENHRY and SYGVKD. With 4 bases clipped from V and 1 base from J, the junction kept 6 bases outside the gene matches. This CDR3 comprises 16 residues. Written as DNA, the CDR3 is TGTGCCATCAGTGGAGACGGACAGGGGGGCCAAGAGACCCAGTACTTC. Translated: CAISGDGQGGQETQYF.